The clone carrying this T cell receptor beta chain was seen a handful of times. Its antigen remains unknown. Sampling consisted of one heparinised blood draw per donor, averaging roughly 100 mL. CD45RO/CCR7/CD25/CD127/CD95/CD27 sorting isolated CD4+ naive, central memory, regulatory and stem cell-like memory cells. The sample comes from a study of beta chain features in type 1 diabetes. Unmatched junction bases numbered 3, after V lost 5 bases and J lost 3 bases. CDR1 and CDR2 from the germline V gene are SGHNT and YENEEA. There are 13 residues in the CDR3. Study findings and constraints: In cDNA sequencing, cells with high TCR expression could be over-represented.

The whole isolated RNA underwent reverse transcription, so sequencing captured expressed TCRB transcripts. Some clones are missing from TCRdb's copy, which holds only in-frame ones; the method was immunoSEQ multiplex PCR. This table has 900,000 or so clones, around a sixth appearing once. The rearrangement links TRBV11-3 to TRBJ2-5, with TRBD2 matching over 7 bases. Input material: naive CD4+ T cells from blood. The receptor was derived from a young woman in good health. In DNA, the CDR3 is TGTGCCAGCAGCCCAGGGACTAAAGAGACCCAGTACTTC. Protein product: CASSPGTKETQYF.